This TCR beta chain appears in the sequencing data of a study of cytomegalovirus exposure and HLA in healthy donors. Regarding the study as a whole: Later on, a genetic analysis was performed. It linked a missense variant in DCLRE1C with V- and J-gene trimming of TCR beta. The records held CMV serostatus as the only immune exposure information. In an earlier analysis, most TCR beta V segments were productive about 87% or about 30% of the time. Cytomegalovirus status was reportedly diagnosed by the classifier with high sensitivity and specificity.

Amplification used 60 Vbeta primers and 13 Jbeta primers. Generated by immunoSEQ multiplex PCR, the TCRdb table keeps only in-frame clones and is missing some. The data contain about 150,000 clones, just under 65% of them seen just once; the ten biggest clones take up around 7.1%. A word on this clone: Its antigen is unknown.

Looked up from germline, CDR1 is MDHEN and CDR2 is SYDVKM. This CDR3 is built from 14 residues. With 7 bases removed from V and 5 bases from J, the gap between germline ends came to 17 bases. Sequenced sample: PBMCs. The chain couples TRBV28 to TRBJ1-1, with a possible D match to TRBD1 (6 bases). This receptor was taken from a woman in her fifties or sixties in good health and CMV-seropositive. This chain's CDR3 is CASTVTGGGTEAFF. CDR3 nucleotide sequence: TGTGCCAGCACTGTGACGGGGGGCGGAACTGAAGCTTTCTTT.